Given below is one TCR beta chain in context. This specimen belongs to a study of OX40 agonist ivuxolimab in advanced cancers. As for the study in general: People who had prior anti-PD-1, anti-PD-L1 or anti-CTLA-4 therapy could take part, and around 40% had some. There were three patients with partial responses, one having hepatocellular carcinoma and two cutaneous melanoma.

V shed 4 bases and J 1 base; nucleotides not matched to a gene: 5. This CDR3 comprises 15 residues. CDR1 MNHEY and CDR2 SVGAGI come from the germline V gene. Clones were read by immunoSEQ multiplex PCR, and TCRdb kept only the in-frame ones, dropping some. The sample lists about 81,000 clones; 88% were seen once. The TCR sequence derives from an adult with an advanced solid tumor such as melanoma, head and neck, liver or kidney cancer. V usage is TRBV6-5 and J usage is TRBJ1-2, with 8 bases aligning to TRBD1. The sequencing used CD4+ or CD8+ T cells sorted from blood, collected in a trial of the OX40 agonist ivuxolimab. CDR3 sequence (DNA): TGTGCCAGCAGTTGGGGGACAGGCCTTAACTATGGCTACACCTTC. It is translated as CASSWGTGLNYGYTF.